These 28 T cell receptor beta chains were sequenced from one sample in a study of T cells in Graves' hyperthyroidism and ophthalmopathy. What was amplified from RNA transcripts were TCR beta CDR3 regions. The HTBI primer set served for first-round RT-PCR of the TCR CDR3. TCRdb analysed the multiplex PCR reads with MiXCR anew, one entry per CDR3 protein. The repertoire has about 420,000 distinct CDR3 sequences, around 14% of them found once; the top ten carry roughly 8%. Input material: blood. The receptors shown here come from a woman between 18 and 30 years old with Graves' hyperthyroidism.

This clonotype appeared many times. The CDR3 region has the DNA TGTGCCAGCAGCCAAGTAGTTAGGGCCAATGAGCAGTTCTTC. Translating gives CASSQVVRANEQFF. This chain connects TRBV14 to TRBJ2-1; D remains unclear. V was cut by 1 base and J by 6 bases, with 10 bases left in between. Germline CDR1 reads SGHDN; CDR2 reads FVKESK. The CDR3 contains 14 residues. Full variable domain (rest looked up from reference TRBV14 and TRBJ2-1): EAGVTQFPSHSVIEKGQTVTLRCDPISGHDNLYWYRRVMGKEIKFLLHFVKESKQDESGMPNNRFLAERTGGTYSTLKVQPAELEDSGVYFCASSQVVRANEQFFGPGTRLTVL.

This clonotype showed up many times. The chain couples TRBV14 to TRBJ1-6; TRBD1 might be the D (6 bases). Per the germline V gene, CDR1 is SGHDN and CDR2 is FVKESK. The CDR3 contains 16 residues. Trimming removed 1 base from V and 7 bases from J, with 14 bases in between. CDR3 amino acids: CASSQVAGARNSPLHF. The CDR3 DNA sequence: TGTGCCAGCAGCCAAGTGGCAGGGGCGCGGAATTCACCCCTCCACTTT.

The sample holds many counts of this clonotype. A junction boundary mismatches the germline segment, possibly from a read error. The chain is built from TRBV7-7 and TRBJ2-3, with D possibly being TRBD1 or TRBD2 (6 bases each). This CDR3 region has 15 residues. Germline assignment: CDR1 SSHAT and CDR2 FNYEAQ (reference sequence). The CDR3: CASSLEGRVGGTQYF. In DNA, the CDR3 is TGTGCTAGCAGCTTGGAGGGCCGGGTAGGGGGTACGCAGTATTTT.

This clonotype was seen a few times. V and J are TRBV27 and TRBJ2-1, with 10 bases matching TRBD2. V was pared by 5 bases and J by 1 base, with 5 bases of the junction left unmatched. The CDR3 runs 16 residues. Germline CDR1 and CDR2: MNHEY and SMNVEV (reference sequence). CDR3 protein: CASSTRTSGSYNEQFF. Here the CDR3 DNA reads TGTGCCAGCAGTACTCGGACTAGCGGATCCTACAATGAGCAGTTCTTC.

The table lists this clonotype with many counts. The chain joins TRBV24-1 to TRBJ1-2; TRBD1 agrees at 9 bases. V gave up 5 bases and J gave up 3 bases; unmatched junction bases: 6. The CDR3 length is 15 residues. From germline, CDR1 is KGHDR and CDR2 SFDVKD. CDR3 residues: CATSGKRDRDYGYTF. In DNA, the CDR3 is TGTGCCACCAGTGGGAAGAGGGACAGGGACTATGGCTACACCTTC.

This clonotype was seen at least ten times. The V gene is TRBV27, the J gene TRBJ2-7, with TRBD1 matching 8 bases. CDR3 length: 16 residues. J lost 0 bases, V lost 1 base, and 5 bases had no gene match. The germline V gene has CDR1 MNHEY and CDR2 SMNVEV (reference sequence). CDR3 sequence reads: CASSLFRTGSSYEQYF. In nucleotides, the CDR3 is TGTGCCAGCAGTTTATTTCGGACAGGGAGCTCCTACGAGCAGTACTTC.

This clonotype was detected ten times or more. The rearrangement links TRBV12-3 or TRBV12-4 to TRBJ2-1; TRBD1 aligns across 9 bases. Trimming at V came to 7 bases and at J to 1 base, leaving 5 bases not matched to a gene. The CDR3 has 15 amino acids. Written as DNA, the CDR3 is TGTGCCAGCACCGCCGGGACAGGGTCCTACAATGAGCAGTTCTTC. Its translation is CASTAGTGSYNEQFF.

The chain links TRBV27 to TRBJ1-5, with D possibly being TRBD1 (5 bases). This CDR3 has 15 amino acids. The V gene's germline CDR1 is MNHEY and CDR2 SMNVEV (reference sequence). Deletions cut 5 bases from V and 5 bases from J, with 16 bases between. CDR3 bases: TGTGCCAGCAGTCTTACAGGAGGGAGCGATCAGCCCCAGCATTTT. Its translation is CASSLTGGSDQPQHF.

This chain uses TRBV9 with TRBJ1-2; D is unclear. Germline assignment: CDR1 SGDLS and CDR2 YYNGEE. Trimming left V 0 bases short and J 1 base short, with 4 bases between. CDR3 length equals 13 residues. The CDR3 nucleotides read TGTGCCAGCAGCGTAGACCTTAACTATGGCTACACCTTC. This translates into CASSVDLNYGYTF.

This clonotype was found many times. The gene calls are TRBV6-1 and TRBJ2-7; perhaps TRBD1 as D (6 bases). This CDR3 spans 12 amino acids. Trimming removed 9 bases at V and 4 bases at J, with 13 bases between. Germline V gene lookup returns CDR1 MNHNS and CDR2 SASEGT. Written as DNA, the CDR3 is TGTGCCAGTACCGGGACACTTTACGAGCAGTACTTC. Its protein is CASTGTLYEQYF.

This chain uses TRBV7-9 with TRBJ1-1; tentative D call: TRBD1 (6 bases). Looked up from germline, CDR1 is SEHNR and CDR2 is FQNEAQ (reference sequence). The CDR3 runs to 17 residues. Between the trimmed V and J ends, which lost 3 bases and 2 bases, there was a span of 19 bases. The CDR3 sequence: CASSFQSTGRVNTEAFF. CDR3 DNA: TGTGCCAGCAGCTTTCAATCAACAGGGAGGGTAAACACTGAAGCTTTCTTT.

J is TRBJ1-6 and V is TRBV13; D is uncertain. The V gene's germline CDR1 is PRHDT and CDR2 FYEKMQ (reference sequence). Trimming shortened V by 4 bases and J by 8 bases, and 15 bases separated the two germline ends. CDR3 length equals 15 residues. In DNA form, the CDR3 reads TGTGCCAGCAGCTCTAACCCCGGGAGGGATTCACCCCTCCACTTT. Its protein product is CASSSNPGRDSPLHF.

The CDR3 sequence: CASTPPGRTNTEAFF. The DNA for the CDR3 is TGCGCCAGCACCCCACCGGGACGGACGAACACTGAAGCTTTCTTT. The rearrangement joins TRBV4-1 to TRBJ1-1; the D gene is possibly TRBD1 (5 bases). CDR1 is MGHRA, CDR2 YSYEKL, per germline. The CDR3 loop spans 15 amino acids. V was pared by 7 bases and J by 1 base, with 16 bases between.

This clonotype was observed many times. J is TRBJ1-4 and V is TRBV28; 10 nucleotides agree with TRBD1. The length of the CDR3 is 16 residues. The junction had 12 bases not matched to a gene; V was cut back by 6 bases and J by 8 bases. Germline values: CDR1 MDHEN, CDR2 SYDVKM. CDR3 in amino acids: CASSTGTGAIGEKLFF. The CDR3 DNA reads as TGTGCCAGCAGCACCGGGACAGGGGCGATAGGGGAAAAACTGTTTTTT. The variable domain in full, completed from reference TRBV28 and TRBJ1-4, reads DVKVTQSSRYLVKRTGEKVFLECVQDMDHENMFWYRQDPGLGLRLIYFSYDVKMKEKGDIPEGYSVSREKKERFSLILESASTNQTSMYLCASSTGTGAIGEKLFFGSGTQLSVL.

This clonotype was recorded at least ten times. The chain has TRBV19 and TRBJ1-5, with a possible D match to TRBD1 (5 bases). Trimming left V 6 bases short and J 6 bases short, with 24 bases between. The CDR3 consists of 17 residues. Germline V gives CDR1 LNHDA, CDR2 SQIVND (reference sequence). The CDR3 nucleotides read TGTGCCAGTAGCGTGAAAGGGGTCATCCATATAAGTCAGCCCCAGCATTTT. This sequence encodes CASSVKGVIHISQPQHF.

This clonotype was seen many times. The genes are TRBV28 and TRBJ2-7, with 7 bases fitting TRBD2. Germline loops: CDR1 MDHEN, CDR2 SYDVKM. J lost 3 bases, V lost 10 bases, and 12 bases had no gene match. CDR3 length equals 14 residues. CDR3 sequence (DNA): TGTGCCATCCTCAGAGCGGGACCCCACTACGAGCAGTACTTC. Protein product: CAILRAGPHYEQYF.

This clonotype has a count of ten or more. This rearrangement joins TRBV11-1 to TRBJ2-2; D unclear. The V end lost 2 bases, the J end lost 1 base, and 5 bases lay between the germline ends. From germline, CDR1 is SGHAT and CDR2 FQDESV (reference sequence). The CDR3 runs 14 residues. The CDR3 loop reads CASSLTLNTGELFF. Here the CDR3 DNA reads TGTGCCAGCAGCTTAACGTTGAACACCGGGGAGCTGTTTTTT.

This clonotype was picked up many times. The J gene is TRBJ2-7, the V gene TRBV20-1; D might be TRBD1 (7 bases). From germline, CDR1 is DFQATT and CDR2 SNEGSKA (reference sequence). The CDR3 loop spans 15 amino acids. Trimming took 3 bases from V and 3 from J, leaving 18 bases between them. Here the CDR3 reads CSARRSGGGYYEQYF. The CDR3 DNA reads as TGCAGTGCTAGGCGATCAGGGGGAGGTTACTACGAGCAGTACTTC.

The sample holds a few counts of this clonotype. The genes are TRBV3-1 and TRBJ1-4; D call uncertain. V dropped 0 bases and J dropped 0 bases, with 8 bases sitting between them. The CDR3 totals 16 residues. The germline V gene encodes CDR1 LGHDT and CDR2 YNNKEL (reference sequence). CDR3 nucleotide sequence: TGTGCCAGCAGCCAAGATCAGGTTGCAACTAATGAAAAACTGTTTTTT. Amino acid sequence: CASSQDQVATNEKLFF.

This clonotype was recorded at least ten times. This chain uses TRBV6-1 with TRBJ2-5; TRBD2 matches at 7 bases. V shed 5 bases and J 1 base; nucleotides not matched to a gene: 10. The CDR3 is 16 residues long. Germline lookup yields CDR1 MNHNS and CDR2 SASEGT. The CDR3 loop is CASSPSAGVGQETQYF. The CDR3 bases are TGTGCCAGCAGTCCCTCGGCGGGGGTTGGCCAAGAGACCCAGTACTTC.

The chain recombines TRBV20-1 with TRBJ1-2; no clear D gene. The ends were cut back, 3 bases at V and 3 bases at J, with 8 bases in the middle. Germline V CDR1 and CDR2: DFQATT, SNEGSKA (reference sequence). This CDR3 comprises 12 residues. The CDR3, as DNA: TGCAGTGCTAGCAGGAGTGACTATGGCTACACCTTC. Its protein product is CSASRSDYGYTF.

Ten or more counts support this clonotype. An end of the junction does not agree with germline; a read error may underlie this. The chain combines TRBV11-2 with TRBJ2-7; tentatively, D is TRBD1 (6 bases). Germline CDR1 is SGHAT and CDR2 is FQNNGV. The CDR3 is 13 amino acids. CDR3 coding DNA: TGTGCCAGCAGCGTAGACAGGAGCTACGAGCAGTACTTC. It translates to CASSVDRSYEQYF.

This clonotype has only a few counts. The chain is built from TRBV5-5 and TRBJ2-7; D tentatively reads TRBD1 or TRBD2 (5 bases each). Germline V gene lookup returns CDR1 SGHKS and CDR2 YYEKEE (reference sequence). Trimming removed 6 bases at V and 7 bases at J, with 20 bases between. This CDR3 region has 14 residues. The CDR3 nucleotides read TGTGCCAGCACCCCGTCCGGGGCCTCACTAGAGCAGTACTTC. Protein sequence: CASTPSGASLEQYF.

This clonotype was observed a few times. Just one base apart from a much larger clone, this may be a read error. V usage is TRBV6-1 and J usage is TRBJ1-2; D is uncertain. This CDR3 contains 18 residues. Germline-derived CDR1 and CDR2 are MNHNS and SASEGT. As DNA, the CDR3 is TGTGCCAGCGGTGAAAGTATTGCAAAATACCGGACTAACTATGGCTACACCTTC. It specifies CASGESIAKYRTNYGYTF.

This clonotype showed up just a few times. J is TRBJ2-7 and V is TRBV6-2 or TRBV6-3, with 7 bases fitting TRBD1. V lost 8 bases to trimming and J lost 4 bases; unmatched junction nucleotides: 5. Germline V gene lookup returns CDR1 MNHEY and CDR2 SVGEGT. This CDR3 has 12 residues. The CDR3 nucleotides are TGTGCCAGCGCACAGGGGTGGTACGAGCAGTACTTC. Amino acid sequence: CASAQGWYEQYF.

The chain carries TRBV7-9 and TRBJ2-5; TRBD1 matches 10 bases. The CDR3 length is 15 residues. Germline lookup yields CDR1 SEHNR and CDR2 FQNEAQ (reference sequence). The V gene end was trimmed by 2 bases and the J gene end by 9 bases; junction bases not matched to a gene: 9. The CDR3 protein is CASSLKRTGGEPQYF. For the CDR3, the DNA is TGTGCCAGCAGCTTAAAGAGGACAGGGGGGGAGCCCCAGTACTTC.

This clonotype was observed many times. The chain joins TRBV11-2 to TRBJ1-2; 10 bases fit TRBD1. CDR3 length equals 17 residues. Trimming at V came to 5 bases and at J to 5 bases, leaving 14 bases not matched to a gene. Germline-derived CDR1 and CDR2 are SGHAT and FQNNGV. In DNA form, the CDR3 reads TGTGCCAGCAGCCTGCGCTCCCGGGACAGGGGCCTTTATGGCTACACCTTC. It specifies CASSLRSRDRGLYGYTF.

This clonotype came up many times. The chain recombines TRBV29-1 with TRBJ2-4; D possibly corresponds to TRBD1 (6 bases). Germline loops: CDR1 SQVTM, CDR2 ANQGSEA. V was cut by 4 bases and J by 0 bases, with 7 bases left in between. There are 13 residues in the CDR3. The CDR3 bases are TGCAGCGTTGGGACAGTAGCCAAAAACATTCAGTACTTC. The encoded protein is CSVGTVAKNIQYF.